The 18 T cell receptor beta chains below were found in one sample sequenced in a study of cytomegalovirus exposure and HLA in healthy donors. Profiled with immunoSEQ multiplex PCR; TCRdb holds only in-frame clones, not every one. The profile shows 150,000 to 180,000 clones, roughly 84% of them singletons. The sequenced material came from PBMCs. These receptors all stem from a human donor in good health.

About this clone itself: The same CDR3 also results from other DNA sequences found in this sample. The V and J genes are TRBV7-3 and TRBJ2-5, with 7 nucleotides matching TRBD2. The CDR3 is 14 amino acids. J lost 6 bases, V lost 4 bases, and 8 bases had no gene match. From germline, CDR1 is SGHTA and CDR2 FQGTGA. The CDR3 DNA sequence: TGTGCCAGCAGCTCTGGGGGGGGTGGTAAGACCCAGTACTTC. This gives the protein CASSSGGGGKTQYF.

This clone was counted a few times. The J gene is TRBJ2-5, the V gene TRBV19; D possibly corresponds to TRBD1 (6 bases). CDR1 LNHDA and CDR2 SQIVND come from the germline V gene (reference sequence). The CDR3 spans 13 residues. Trimming cost V 6 bases and J 14 bases, with 22 bases left between them. The CDR3 here is CASSTGKFDRYYF. In DNA form, the CDR3 reads TGTGCCAGTAGCACGGGAAAATTCGACAGGTATTACTTC.

The gene calls are TRBV5-1 and TRBJ2-5, with TRBD1 matching over 7 bases. The ends lost 3 bases at V and 5 bases at J; junction bases unmatched: 19. Germline V gene sequence: CDR1 SGHRS, CDR2 YFSETQ. The CDR3 is 18 amino acids. The chain's CDR3 is CASSSSDRVVWYSETQYF. CDR3 in DNA: TGCGCCAGCAGCTCCTCTGACAGGGTGGTATGGTATTCGGAGACCCAGTACTTC. Complete variable domain (other parts from reference TRBV5-1 and TRBJ2-5): KAGVTQTPRYLIKTRGQQVTLSCSPISGHRSVSWYQQTPGQGLQFLFEYFSETQRNKGNFPGRFSGRQFSNSRSEMNVSTLELGDSALYLCASSSSDRVVWYSETQYFGPGTRLLVL.

The CDR3: CASSLELIFYEQYF. CDR3 sequence (DNA): TGTGCCAGCAGCTTGGAACTAATTTTCTACGAGCAGTACTTC. The chain employs TRBV5-5 and TRBJ2-7, with no clear D. The germline gives CDR1 SGHKS, CDR2 YYEKEE (reference sequence). Trimming left V 0 bases short and J 3 bases short, with 10 bases between. This CDR3 region has 14 residues.

The rearrangement uses TRBV13 and TRBJ1-3; 7 bases line up with TRBD1. The V and J ends lost 5 bases and 0 bases, in that order; junction bases with no gene match: 10. Germline assignment: CDR1 PRHDT and CDR2 FYEKMQ (reference sequence). The CDR3 is 17 amino acids. CDR3 sequence (DNA): TGTGCCAGCAGCCCAGCAGGGGGAACCTCCTCTGGAAACACCATATATTTT. The encoded protein is CASSPAGGTSSGNTIYF.

The V call is TRBV27, the J call TRBJ2-1; TRBD1 might be the D (6 bases). Trimming stripped 4 bases from V and 12 bases from J, with 19 bases between. The CDR3 totals 14 residues. The V gene's germline CDR1 is MNHEY and CDR2 SMNVEV (reference sequence). The CDR3 protein is CASSSLSGVLGQFF. As DNA, the CDR3 is TGTGCCAGCAGTTCTCTCTCAGGGGTATTAGGGCAGTTCTTC.

This clone was seen a handful of times. The chain uses TRBV7-9 and TRBJ2-5, with D possibly being TRBD2 (6 bases). Germline loops: CDR1 SEHNR, CDR2 FQNEAQ (reference sequence). The V end was cut by 1 base, the J end by 7 bases, with 7 bases between. The CDR3 extends over 12 amino acids. CDR3 in amino acids: CASSLEEGTQYF. In DNA form, the CDR3 reads TGTGCCAGCAGCTTAGAGGAGGGGACCCAGTACTTC.

The chain employs TRBV15 and TRBJ1-5; D unclear. Trimming left V 0 bases short and J 3 bases short, with 9 bases between. CDR3 length: 15 residues. CDR1 LNHNV and CDR2 YYDKDF come from the germline V gene (reference sequence). CDR3 amino acids: CATSRDSWANQPQHF. The CDR3 nucleotides read TGTGCCACCAGCAGAGATTCATGGGCCAATCAGCCCCAGCATTTT.

The gene calls are TRBV6-5 and TRBJ2-1, with 9 bases aligning to TRBD1. V lost 2 bases, J lost 5 bases, and 1 base stayed unmatched. From germline, CDR1 is MNHEY and CDR2 SVGAGI. This CDR3 has 14 residues. In nucleotides, the CDR3 is TGTGCCAGCAGTTACCGGACAGGGGACAATGAGCAGTTCTTC. This codes for CASSYRTGDNEQFF.

The CDR3 spells CASSPRRELGLAGINEQFF. For the CDR3, the DNA is TGTGCCAGCAGCCCACGCCGGGAACTGGGACTAGCGGGAATAAATGAGCAGTTCTTC. The chain is built from TRBV11-3 and TRBJ2-1, with 13 bases that match TRBD2. The CDR3 covers 19 residues. J was trimmed by 7 bases and V by 5 bases; bases with no gene match: 17. In germline, CDR1 is SGHNT, CDR2 YENEEA.

The chain joins TRBV5-5 to TRBJ2-6, with D perhaps TRBD1 (6 bases). V shed 4 bases and J shed 3 bases, with 11 bases lying between them. This CDR3 has 15 amino acids. CDR1 is SGHKS, CDR2 YYEKEE, per germline (reference sequence). CDR3 protein: CASSKQGLGANVLTF. Here the CDR3 DNA reads TGTGCCAGCAGCAAACAGGGCCTTGGGGCCAACGTCCTGACTTTC.

V gene TRBV9 combines with J gene TRBJ1-6, with D possibly matching TRBD1 (5 bases). The V end lost 4 bases, the J end lost 8 bases, and 13 bases lay between the germline ends. CDR1 and CDR2 from the germline V gene are SGDLS and YYNGEE. This CDR3 has 14 residues. CDR3 sequence: CASSPRGDHSPLHF. The DNA of the CDR3 is TGTGCCAGCAGCCCCCGGGGGGATCATTCACCCCTCCACTTT. The variable domain in full, with the rest retrieved from reference TRBV9 and TRBJ1-6, is DSGVTQTPKHLITATGQRVTLRCSPRSGDLSVYWYQQSLDQGLQFLIQYYNGEERAKGNILERFSAQQFPDLHSELNLSSLELGDSALYFCASSPRGDHSPLHFGNGTRLTVT.

This sequence joins TRBV5-1 and TRBJ2-5; perhaps TRBD1 as D (7 bases). The germline V gene encodes CDR1 SGHRS and CDR2 YFSETQ. The CDR3 runs 14 residues. Trimming removed 4 bases at V and 5 bases at J, with 15 bases between. Here the CDR3 reads CASSQGGLVETQYF. The CDR3 bases are TGCGCCAGCAGCCAGGGGGGACTCGTGGAGACCCAGTACTTC.

The chain carries TRBV9 and TRBJ2-5; 13 bases match TRBD2. The CDR3 is 15 residues long. V dropped 3 bases and J dropped 4; count of bases not matched to a gene: 3. The germline V gene encodes CDR1 SGDLS and CDR2 YYNGEE. The DNA for the CDR3 is TGTGCCAGCAGCGCGACTAGCGGGGGGTCAGAGACCCAGTACTTC. This sequence encodes CASSATSGGSETQYF. Filled out from reference TRBV9 and TRBJ2-5, the complete variable domain reads DSGVTQTPKHLITATGQRVTLRCSPRSGDLSVYWYQQSLDQGLQFLIQYYNGEERAKGNILERFSAQQFPDLHSELNLSSLELGDSALYFCASSATSGGSETQYFGPGTRLLVL.

The rearrangement links TRBV29-1 to TRBJ2-5; TRBD1 matches at 8 bases. CDR3 length: 15 residues. Germline V gene data show CDR1 as SQVTM and CDR2 as ANQGSEA. The V and J ends lost 6 bases and 1 base, in that order; junction bases with no gene match: 10. The CDR3 nucleotides are TGCAGCGTCGCCAGGACAGGGTTAGGCCAAGAGACCCAGTACTTC. As protein: CSVARTGLGQETQYF.

The chain carries TRBV25-1 and TRBJ1-1, with a weak D call TRBD1 (5 bases). Trimming removed 6 bases from V and 7 bases from J, with 6 bases in between. The CDR3 consists of 10 residues. Per germline, CDR1 MGHDK and CDR2 SYGVNS. In DNA, the CDR3 is TGTGCCAGCAGGGGGCTTGAAGCTTTCTTT. Translated, it gives CASRGLEAFF.

The genes are TRBV28 and TRBJ1-4; no reliable D call. Germline loops: CDR1 MDHEN, CDR2 SYDVKM. V shed 5 bases and J shed 3 bases, with 13 bases lying between them. The CDR3 runs to 15 residues. Written as DNA, the CDR3 is TGTGCCAGCAGTACGAGGATATCCGCTAATGAAAAACTGTTTTTT. It yields the protein CASSTRISANEKLFF.

CDR3 loop: CASSLGSAGVSGGYTF. CDR3 nucleotide sequence: TGCGCCAGCAGCTTGGGTTCGGCAGGGGTTTCGGGGGGCTACACCTTC. The rearrangement uses TRBV5-1 and TRBJ1-2; weak D call: TRBD1 (6 bases). V dropped 0 bases and J dropped 8 bases, with 20 bases sitting between them. Germline loops: CDR1 SGHRS, CDR2 YFSETQ. This CDR3 spans 16 amino acids.